This passage covers 18 T cell receptor beta chains from one sample sequenced in a study of shared clonotypes between healthy human individuals. The assay was immunoSEQ multiplex PCR, and TCRdb's table has in-frame clones only and misses some. The sample shows approximately 2,300,000 clones, about nine tenths of them seen only once. The specimen sequenced was naive CD4+ T cells from PBMCs. Subset specified: CD45RA+ positively selected. Every receptor here comes from a man between 18 and 29 years old in good health. Some clones in this sample may be carry-over from other donors' samples.

The chain uses TRBV11-2 and TRBJ2-1; 11 bases align to TRBD2. The CDR3 covers 16 residues. V lost 5 bases and J lost 3; bases outside the gene matches: 6. From germline, CDR1 is SGHAT and CDR2 FQNNGV. The CDR3 region has the DNA TGTGCCAGCAGCCCTGGGACTAGCGGCCTCTACAATGAGCAGTTCTTC. It yields the protein CASSPGTSGLYNEQFF.

The chain recombines TRBV28 with TRBJ2-5, with 7 bases that match TRBD2. CDR3 size: 15 residues. V shed 0 bases, J shed 1 base, and the junction held 2 bases outside the gene matches. Germline lookup yields CDR1 MDHEN and CDR2 SYDVKM. The CDR3: CASSLWSSGQETQYF. The CDR3 DNA follows: TGTGCCAGCAGTTTATGGTCTAGCGGCCAAGAGACCCAGTACTTC.

For this clone: Other nucleotide sequences from this sample produce the same CDR3. The chain couples TRBV7-9 to TRBJ1-4; D gene unclear. The CDR3 is 14 amino acids. CDR1 and CDR2 (germline): SEHNR, FQNEAQ (reference sequence). Trimming stripped 3 bases from V and 2 bases from J, with 7 bases between. In DNA, the CDR3 is TGTGCCAGCAGCTTGCTTTCCACTAATGAAAAACTGTTTTTT. Translated, it gives CASSLLSTNEKLFF.

V is TRBV7-3 and J is TRBJ2-2; D may be TRBD2 (5 bases). The CDR3 sequence is 14 residues long. The V gene lost 5 bases and the J gene lost 2 bases, with 9 bases spanning the gap. Germline V lookup: CDR1 SGHTA, CDR2 FQGTGA. CDR3 nucleotide sequence: TGTGCCAGCAGCCTACTAGAAAACACCGGGGAGCTGTTTTTT. This sequence encodes CASSLLENTGELFF.

The chain has TRBV6-5 and TRBJ1-2, with D hard to call. Trimming stripped 0 bases from V and 8 bases from J, with 13 bases between. The CDR3 has 14 residues. Germline assignment: CDR1 MNHEY and CDR2 SVGAGI. CDR3: CASSYSRLRGGYTF. The CDR3 DNA follows: TGTGCCAGCAGTTACTCGCGGCTGAGAGGCGGCTACACCTTC.

This sequence joins TRBV6-4 and TRBJ1-6; D call uncertain. Germline V gene sequence: CDR1 MRHNA, CDR2 SNTAGT. V was cut by 6 bases and J by 10 bases, with 19 bases left in between. CDR3 length: 15 residues. CDR3 protein: CASREALSPLSPLHF. In nucleotides, the CDR3 is TGTGCCAGCAGAGAAGCCCTAAGCCCCTTGTCACCCCTCCACTTT.

This sequence joins TRBV28 and TRBJ2-2; 9 positions match TRBD2. Losses at the gene ends were 3 bases for V and 0 bases for J; bases not matched to a gene: 5. CDR1 and CDR2 (germline): MDHEN, SYDVKM. This CDR3 contains 17 residues. CDR3: CASSLGVAGANTGELFF. For the CDR3, the DNA is TGTGCCAGCAGTTTGGGGGTAGCGGGAGCGAACACCGGGGAGCTGTTTTTT.

Of note for this clone: Other DNA sequences in the sample encode the same CDR3. The chain is built from TRBV28 and TRBJ2-7; D not certain. CDR1 is MDHEN and CDR2 is SYDVKM in the germline V gene. There are 11 residues in the CDR3. With 4 bases removed from V and 7 bases from J, the gap between germline ends came to 8 bases. The CDR3 DNA follows: TGTGCCAGCAGTTCGCCTAGGGAGCAGTACTTC. Protein product: CASSSPREQYF. The full variable domain, in which reference TRBV28 and TRBJ2-7 provide the parts outside the CDR3, is DVKVTQSSRYLVKRTGEKVFLECVQDMDHENMFWYRQDPGLGLRLIYFSYDVKMKEKGDIPEGYSVSREKKERFSLILESASTNQTSMYLCASSSPREQYFGPGTRLTVT.

The V and J genes are TRBV5-1 and TRBJ1-1; a weak D match, TRBD1 (5 bases). V lost 6 bases and J lost 5, with 17 bases in between. Looked up from germline, CDR1 is SGHRS and CDR2 is YFSETQ. This CDR3 spans 14 amino acids. CDR3 amino acids: CASKEGAVRTEAFF. CDR3 in DNA: TGCGCCAGCAAGGAAGGGGCGGTTCGAACTGAAGCTTTCTTT.

The chain carries TRBV28 and TRBJ2-2; 9 positions match TRBD1. The junction had 16 bases not matched to a gene; V was cut back by 6 bases and J by 5 bases. This CDR3 comprises 18 residues. Germline V CDR1 and CDR2: MDHEN, SYDVKM. The DNA for the CDR3 is TGTGCCAGCAGCCAAAGGTCGATGGGACAGGGTCATACCGGGGAGCTGTTTTTT. Translation gives CASSQRSMGQGHTGELFF. Drawing the rest from reference TRBV28 and TRBJ2-2, the complete variable domain is DVKVTQSSRYLVKRTGEKVFLECVQDMDHENMFWYRQDPGLGLRLIYFSYDVKMKEKGDIPEGYSVSREKKERFSLILESASTNQTSMYLCASSQRSMGQGHTGELFFGEGSRLTVL.

Only one count was recorded for this clone. V and J are TRBV28 and TRBJ2-1; D remains ambiguous. CDR1 and CDR2 from the germline V gene are MDHEN and SYDVKM. Deletions cut 7 bases from V and 2 bases from J, with 12 bases between. This CDR3 is built from 14 residues. CDR3 nucleotide sequence: TGTGCCAGCACAGAACTAACCACCTACAATGAGCAGTTCTTC. Amino acids: CASTELTTYNEQFF.

J is TRBJ2-7 and V is TRBV7-2; TRBD1 or TRBD2 may be the D gene (5 bases each). This CDR3 is 16 amino acids long. Trimming shortened V by 1 base and J by 1 base, and 14 bases separated the two germline ends. The germline V gene has CDR1 SGHTA and CDR2 FQGNSA. The CDR3 sequence is CASSLGGAGVSYEQYF. The CDR3 DNA reads as TGTGCCAGCAGCTTAGGAGGGGCAGGTGTGTCCTACGAGCAGTACTTC.

The rearrangement joins TRBV6-1 to TRBJ1-2; D uncertain. Trimming cost V 2 bases and J 11 bases, with 12 bases left between them. The CDR3 covers 12 residues. CDR1 and CDR2 from the germline V gene are MNHNS and SASEGT. CDR3 in amino acids: CASSERWIGYTF. DNA for the CDR3: TGTGCCAGCAGTGAAAGGTGGATCGGGTACACCTTC.

The chain uses TRBV28 and TRBJ1-1; possibly TRBD1 for D (6 bases). This CDR3 is 19 amino acids long. Trimming pared 5 bases from V and 4 bases from J, leaving 29 bases between. Germline assignment: CDR1 MDHEN and CDR2 SYDVKM. The CDR3 bases are TGTGCCAGCAGTCACACCCTCGGGACCTGGAGGGGGGTGGGCACTGAAGCTTTCTTT. Its protein product is CASSHTLGTWRGVGTEAFF.

Worth noting for this clone: This sample also contains other DNA sequences that code for the same CDR3. This chain links TRBV10-3 with TRBJ2-2, with D unresolved. V lost 3 bases and J lost 5, with 4 bases in between. The germline gives CDR1 ENHRY, CDR2 SYGVKD. This CDR3 spans 12 amino acids. DNA for the CDR3: TGTGCCATCAGTGAAGGGACCGGGGAGCTGTTTTTT. Translated, it gives CAISEGTGELFF.

This sequence joins TRBV5-1 and TRBJ1-2; 9 bases match TRBD1. The ends lost 4 bases at V and 4 bases at J; junction bases unmatched: 11. This CDR3 contains 16 residues. Per the germline V gene, CDR1 is SGHRS and CDR2 is YFSETQ. CDR3 DNA sequence: TGCGCCAGCAGCCCTAACCCACAGGGGGCAAGCTATGGCTACACCTTC. Translating it yields CASSPNPQGASYGYTF.

The chain combines TRBV4-2 with TRBJ1-2; D unclear. Germline assignment: CDR1 LGHNA and CDR2 YNFKEQ. V lost 1 base and J 8 bases, leaving 17 bases between the germline ends. CDR3 size: 15 residues. The chain's CDR3 is CASSQGRGRTPGYTF. The CDR3 DNA follows: TGTGCCAGCAGCCAAGGTCGCGGCCGGACCCCAGGCTACACCTTC.

The chain has TRBV5-6 and TRBJ2-1; TRBD1 matches at 9 bases. Per the germline V gene, CDR1 is SGHDT and CDR2 is YYEEEE. The CDR3 runs 15 residues. Losses at the gene ends were 4 bases for V and 6 bases for J; bases not matched to a gene: 8. The CDR3 spells CASSLDRGFFNEQFF. The CDR3 DNA follows: TGTGCCAGCAGCCTGGACAGGGGTTTCTTCAATGAGCAGTTCTTC.